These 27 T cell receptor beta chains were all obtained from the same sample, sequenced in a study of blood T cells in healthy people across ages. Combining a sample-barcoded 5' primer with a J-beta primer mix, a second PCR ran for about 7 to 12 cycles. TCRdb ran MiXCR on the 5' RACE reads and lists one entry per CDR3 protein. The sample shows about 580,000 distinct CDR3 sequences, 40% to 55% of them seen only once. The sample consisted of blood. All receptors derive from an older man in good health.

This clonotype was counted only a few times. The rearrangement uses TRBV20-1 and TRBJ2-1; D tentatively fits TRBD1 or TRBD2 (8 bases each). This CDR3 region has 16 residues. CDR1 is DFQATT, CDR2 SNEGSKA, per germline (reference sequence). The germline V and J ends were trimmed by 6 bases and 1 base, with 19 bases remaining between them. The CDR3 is CSAPDRGLGSYNEQFF. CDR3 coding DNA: TGCAGTGCACCAGACAGGGGACTAGGGTCCTACAATGAGCAGTTCTTC.

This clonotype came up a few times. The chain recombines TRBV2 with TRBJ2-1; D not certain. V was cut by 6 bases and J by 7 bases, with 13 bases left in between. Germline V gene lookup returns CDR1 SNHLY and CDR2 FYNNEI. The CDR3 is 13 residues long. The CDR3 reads CASSSSWGNEQFF. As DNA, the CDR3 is TGTGCCAGCAGCTCCAGTTGGGGAAATGAGCAGTTCTTC.

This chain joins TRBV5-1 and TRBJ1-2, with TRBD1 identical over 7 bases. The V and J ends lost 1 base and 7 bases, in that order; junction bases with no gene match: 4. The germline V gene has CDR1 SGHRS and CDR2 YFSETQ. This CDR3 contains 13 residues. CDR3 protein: CASSLQTGSGYTF. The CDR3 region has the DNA TGCGCCAGCAGCTTGCAGACAGGGAGTGGCTACACCTTC.

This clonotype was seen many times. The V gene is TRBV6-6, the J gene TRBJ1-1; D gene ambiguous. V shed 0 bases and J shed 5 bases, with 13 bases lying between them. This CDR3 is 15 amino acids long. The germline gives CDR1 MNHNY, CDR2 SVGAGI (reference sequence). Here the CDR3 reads CASSYSGDGWTEAFF. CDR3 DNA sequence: TGTGCCAGCAGTTACTCTGGGGATGGATGGACTGAAGCTTTCTTT.

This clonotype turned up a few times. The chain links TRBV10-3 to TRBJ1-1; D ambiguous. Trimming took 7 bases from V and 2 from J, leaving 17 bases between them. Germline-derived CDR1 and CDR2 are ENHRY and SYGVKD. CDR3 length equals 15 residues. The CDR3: CAIKAPPWENTEAFF. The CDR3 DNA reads TGTGCCATCAAAGCCCCTCCATGGGAAAACACTGAAGCTTTCTTT.

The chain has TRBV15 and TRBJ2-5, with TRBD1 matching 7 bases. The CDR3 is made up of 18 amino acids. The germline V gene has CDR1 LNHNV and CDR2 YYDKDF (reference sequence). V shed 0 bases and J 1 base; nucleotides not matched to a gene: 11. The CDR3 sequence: CATSREIQGMGAQETQYF. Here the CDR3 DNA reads TGTGCCACCAGCAGAGAGATACAGGGGATGGGGGCCCAAGAGACCCAGTACTTC. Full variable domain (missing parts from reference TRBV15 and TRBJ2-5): DAMVIQNPRYQVTQFGKPVTLSCSQTLNHNVMYWYQQKSSQAPKLLFHYYDKDFNNEADTPDNFQSRRPNTSFCFLDIRSPGLGDTAMYLCATSREIQGMGAQETQYFGPGTRLLVL.

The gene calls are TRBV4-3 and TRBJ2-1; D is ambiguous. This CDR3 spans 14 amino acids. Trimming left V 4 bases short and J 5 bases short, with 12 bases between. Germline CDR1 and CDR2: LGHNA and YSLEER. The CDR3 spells CASSLTSTNNEQFF. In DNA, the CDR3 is TGCGCCAGCAGCCTGACCAGCACAAACAATGAGCAGTTCTTC.

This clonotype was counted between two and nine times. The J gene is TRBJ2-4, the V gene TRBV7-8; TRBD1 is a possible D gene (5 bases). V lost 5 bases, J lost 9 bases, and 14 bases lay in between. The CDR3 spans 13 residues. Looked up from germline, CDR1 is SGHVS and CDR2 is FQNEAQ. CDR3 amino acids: CASSSDRHFIQYF. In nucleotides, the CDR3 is TGTGCCAGCAGCAGTGACAGACACTTCATTCAGTACTTC.

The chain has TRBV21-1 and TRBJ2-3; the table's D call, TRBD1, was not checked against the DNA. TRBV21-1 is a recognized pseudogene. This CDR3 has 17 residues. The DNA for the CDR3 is TGTGCCAGCAGCAAAAAGGAGCCCAACGTGGGGGCAGATACGCAGTATTTT. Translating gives CASSKKEPNVGADTQYF.

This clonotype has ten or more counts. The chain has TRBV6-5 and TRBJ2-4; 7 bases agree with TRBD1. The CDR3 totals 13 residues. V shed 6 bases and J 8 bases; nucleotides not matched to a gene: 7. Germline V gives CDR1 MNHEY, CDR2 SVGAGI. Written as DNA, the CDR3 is TGTGCCAGCAGCAGACAGGGAAATTACATTCAGTACTTC. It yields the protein CASSRQGNYIQYF.

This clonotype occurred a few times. This CDR3 is CASSFPAGRRNEQFF. As DNA, the CDR3 is TGTGCCAGCAGTTTCCCAGCGGGCCGGCGGAATGAGCAGTTCTTC. The genes are TRBV28 and TRBJ2-1, with a tentative D call TRBD2 (6 bases). This CDR3 region has 15 residues. Germline CDR1 is MDHEN and CDR2 is SYDVKM. Trimming cost V 3 bases and J 7 bases, with 16 bases left between them.

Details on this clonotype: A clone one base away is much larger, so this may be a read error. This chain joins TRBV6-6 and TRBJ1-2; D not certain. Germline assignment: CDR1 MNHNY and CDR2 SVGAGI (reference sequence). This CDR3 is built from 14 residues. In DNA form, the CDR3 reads TGTGCCGGCAGTTACTCGGGAATTAACTATGGCTACACCTTC. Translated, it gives CAGSYSGINYGYTF.

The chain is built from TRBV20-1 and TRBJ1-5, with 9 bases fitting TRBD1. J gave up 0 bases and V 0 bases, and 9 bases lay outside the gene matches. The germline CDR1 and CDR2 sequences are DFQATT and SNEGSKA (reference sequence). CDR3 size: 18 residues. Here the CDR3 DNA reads TGCAGTGCTAGAGATCGGGGACAGGGAGCTTATAGCAATCAGCCCCAGCATTTT. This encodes CSARDRGQGAYSNQPQHF.

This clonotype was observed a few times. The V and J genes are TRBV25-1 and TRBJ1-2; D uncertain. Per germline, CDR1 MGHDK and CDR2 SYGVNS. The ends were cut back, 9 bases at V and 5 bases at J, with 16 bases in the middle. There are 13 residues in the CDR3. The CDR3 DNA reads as TGTGCCAGTGTGGCAGCATCACCTTATGGCTACACCTTC. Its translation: CASVAASPYGYTF.

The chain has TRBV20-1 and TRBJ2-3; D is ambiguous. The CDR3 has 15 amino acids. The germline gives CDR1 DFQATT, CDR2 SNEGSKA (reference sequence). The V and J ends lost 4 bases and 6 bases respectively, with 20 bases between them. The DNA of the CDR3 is TGCAGTGCTATCTCCCGGGCCAATCAAGGGGATACGCAGTATTTT. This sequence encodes CSAISRANQGDTQYF.

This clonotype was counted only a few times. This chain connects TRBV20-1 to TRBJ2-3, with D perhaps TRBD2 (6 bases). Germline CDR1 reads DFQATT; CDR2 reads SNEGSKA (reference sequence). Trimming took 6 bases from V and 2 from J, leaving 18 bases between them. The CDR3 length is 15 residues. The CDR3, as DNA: TGCAGTGCCCAGCTCCCTAGCGTGGCCACAGATACGCAGTATTTT. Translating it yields CSAQLPSVATDTQYF.

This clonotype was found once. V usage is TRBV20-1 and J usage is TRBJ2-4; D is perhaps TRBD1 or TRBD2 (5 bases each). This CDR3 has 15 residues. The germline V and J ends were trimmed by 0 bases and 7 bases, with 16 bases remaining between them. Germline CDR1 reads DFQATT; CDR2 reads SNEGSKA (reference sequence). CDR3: CSAREGTGLGNIQYF. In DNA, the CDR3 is TGCAGTGCTAGAGAGGGAACGGGGCTGGGGAACATTCAGTACTTC.

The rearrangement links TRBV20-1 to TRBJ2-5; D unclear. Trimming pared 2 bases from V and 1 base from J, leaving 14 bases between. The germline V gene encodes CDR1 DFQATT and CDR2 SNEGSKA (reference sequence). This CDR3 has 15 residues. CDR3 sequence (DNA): TGCAGTGCTAGAAGTGGCAGTACGGGCCAAGAGACCCAGTACTTC. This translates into CSARSGSTGQETQYF.

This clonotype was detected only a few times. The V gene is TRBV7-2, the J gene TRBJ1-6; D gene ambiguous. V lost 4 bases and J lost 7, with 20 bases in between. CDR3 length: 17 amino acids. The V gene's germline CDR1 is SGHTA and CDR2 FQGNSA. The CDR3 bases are TGTGCCAGCAGCTCGCGGACCGGCTTCCCGGCGAATTCACCCCTCCACTTT. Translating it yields CASSSRTGFPANSPLHF.

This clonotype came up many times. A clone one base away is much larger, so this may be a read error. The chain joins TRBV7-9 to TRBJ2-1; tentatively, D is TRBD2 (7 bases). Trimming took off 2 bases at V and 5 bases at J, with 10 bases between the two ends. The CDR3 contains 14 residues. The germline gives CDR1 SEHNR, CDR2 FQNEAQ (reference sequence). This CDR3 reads CASSLRGGNNEQFF. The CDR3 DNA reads TGTGCCAGCAGCTTAAGGGGGGGCAACAATGAGCAGTTCTTC.

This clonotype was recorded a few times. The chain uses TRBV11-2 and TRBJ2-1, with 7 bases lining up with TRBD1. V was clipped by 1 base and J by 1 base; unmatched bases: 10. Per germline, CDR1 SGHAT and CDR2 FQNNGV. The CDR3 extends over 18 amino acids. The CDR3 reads CASSLGQGGWWSYNEQFF. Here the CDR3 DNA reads TGTGCCAGCAGCTTAGGACAGGGCGGGTGGTGGTCCTACAATGAGCAGTTCTTC.

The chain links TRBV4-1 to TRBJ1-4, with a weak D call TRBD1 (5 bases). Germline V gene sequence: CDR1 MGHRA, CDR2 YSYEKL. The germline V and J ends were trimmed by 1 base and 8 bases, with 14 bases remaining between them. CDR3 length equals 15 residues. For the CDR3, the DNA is TGCGCCAGCAGCCAAGTGGGAGGGGACGGGGAAAAACTGTTTTTT. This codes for CASSQVGGDGEKLFF.

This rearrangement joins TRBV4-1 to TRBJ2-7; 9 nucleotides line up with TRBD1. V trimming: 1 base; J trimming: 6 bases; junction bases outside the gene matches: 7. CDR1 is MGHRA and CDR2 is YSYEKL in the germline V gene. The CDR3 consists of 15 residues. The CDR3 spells CASSQAGQGTGEQYF. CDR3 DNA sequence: TGCGCCAGCAGCCAAGCCGGACAGGGGACCGGCGAGCAGTACTTC.

The CDR3 reads CASSLESLAGHGQFF. The CDR3 nucleotides read TGTGCCAGCAGCTTAGAATCCCTAGCGGGACATGGGCAGTTCTTC. This chain connects TRBV7-2 to TRBJ2-4, with 9 bases identical to TRBD2. The J call may not be correct, given that the DNA end is closer to TRBJ2-1. This CDR3 has 15 amino acids. Germline assignment: CDR1 SGHTA and CDR2 FQGNSA.

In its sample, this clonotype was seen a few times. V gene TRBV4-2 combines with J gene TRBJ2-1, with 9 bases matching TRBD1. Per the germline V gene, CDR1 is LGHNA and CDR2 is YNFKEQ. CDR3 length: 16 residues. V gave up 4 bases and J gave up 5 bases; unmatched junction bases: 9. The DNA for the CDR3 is TGTGCCAGCAGCCGCGTACCGGGACAGGGCGACAATGAGCAGTTCTTC. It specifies CASSRVPGQGDNEQFF.

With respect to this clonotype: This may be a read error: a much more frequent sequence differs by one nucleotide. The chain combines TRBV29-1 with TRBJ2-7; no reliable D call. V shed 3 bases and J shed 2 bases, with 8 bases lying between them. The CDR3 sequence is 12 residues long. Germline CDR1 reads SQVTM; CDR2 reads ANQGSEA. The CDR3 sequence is CSVDAGTYEQYF. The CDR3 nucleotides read TGCAGCGTTGACGCAGGAACCTACGAGCAGTACTTC.

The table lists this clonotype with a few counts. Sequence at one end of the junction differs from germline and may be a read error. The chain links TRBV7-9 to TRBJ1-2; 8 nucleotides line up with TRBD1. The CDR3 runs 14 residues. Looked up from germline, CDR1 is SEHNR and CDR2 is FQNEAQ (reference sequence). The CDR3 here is CASSLQGADYDYTF. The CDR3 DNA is TGTGCCAGCAGCCTCCAGGGGGCAGACTATGACTACACCTTC.